The present T cell receptor beta chain was sequenced within a study of cytomegalovirus exposure and HLA in healthy donors. The PCR used 60 Vbeta and 13 Jbeta primers. Only in-frame clones appear in the TCRdb table, and some are missing; sequencing was by immunoSEQ multiplex PCR. The repertoire includes under 200,000 clones, roughly 80% of them detected once, and approximately 0.39% sits in the top ten. The sequence was collected from a male donor in good health and CMV-seropositive. Source material: PBMCs.

The CDR3 DNA sequence: TGTGCCAGCAGTGACCCGACAGGGGGTATTCGTGGCTACACCTTC. It specifies CASSDPTGGIRGYTF. V is TRBV6-1 and J is TRBJ1-2, with 9 bases matching TRBD1. V shed 3 bases and J 7 bases; nucleotides not matched to a gene: 9. Germline-derived CDR1 and CDR2 are MNHNS and SASEGT. The CDR3 is 15 amino acids.